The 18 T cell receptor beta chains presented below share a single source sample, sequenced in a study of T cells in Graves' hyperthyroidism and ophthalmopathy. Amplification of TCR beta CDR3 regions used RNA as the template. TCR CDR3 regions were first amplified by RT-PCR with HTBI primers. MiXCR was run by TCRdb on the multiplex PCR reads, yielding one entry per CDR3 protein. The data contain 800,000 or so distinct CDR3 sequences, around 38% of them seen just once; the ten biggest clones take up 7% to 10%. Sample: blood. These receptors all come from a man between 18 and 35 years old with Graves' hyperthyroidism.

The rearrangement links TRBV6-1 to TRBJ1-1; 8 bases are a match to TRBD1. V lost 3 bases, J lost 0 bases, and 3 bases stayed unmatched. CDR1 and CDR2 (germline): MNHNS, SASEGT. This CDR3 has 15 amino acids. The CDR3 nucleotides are TGTGCCAGCAGTGACATGACAGGGGTGAACACTGAAGCTTTCTTT. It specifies CASSDMTGVNTEAFF.

The CDR3 coding sequence is TGCAGTGCTGCGGGAATAAGGTCCTACGAGCAGTACTTC. This sequence encodes CSAAGIRSYEQYF. This chain joins TRBV20-1 and TRBJ2-7, with D perhaps TRBD2 (6 bases). V lost 5 bases, J lost 1 base, and 12 bases lay in between. The CDR3 extends over 13 amino acids. Looked up from germline, CDR1 is DFQATT and CDR2 is SNEGSKA (reference sequence).

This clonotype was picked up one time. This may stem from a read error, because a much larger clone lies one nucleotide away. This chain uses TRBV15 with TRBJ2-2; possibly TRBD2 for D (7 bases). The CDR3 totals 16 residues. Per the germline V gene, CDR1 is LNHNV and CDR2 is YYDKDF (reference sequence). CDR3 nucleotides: TGTGCCACCGGCAGAGGGAGGCAGGGGAGGGCCGGGGAGCTGTTTTTT. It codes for CATGRGRQGRAGELFF.

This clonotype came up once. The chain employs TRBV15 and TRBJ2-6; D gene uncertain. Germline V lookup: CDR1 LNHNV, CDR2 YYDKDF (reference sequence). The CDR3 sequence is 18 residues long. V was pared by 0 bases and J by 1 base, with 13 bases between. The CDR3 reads CATSRDLGKGSGANVLTF. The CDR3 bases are TGTGCCACCAGCAGAGATCTGGGGAAGGGTTCTGGGGCCAACGTCCTGACTTTC.

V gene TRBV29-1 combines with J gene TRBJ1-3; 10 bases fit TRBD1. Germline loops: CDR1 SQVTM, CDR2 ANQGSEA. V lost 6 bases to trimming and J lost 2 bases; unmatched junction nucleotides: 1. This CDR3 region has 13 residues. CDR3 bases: TGCAGCGTAGACAGGGGGCCTGGAAACACCATATATTTT. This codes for CSVDRGPGNTIYF.

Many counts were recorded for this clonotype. This chain's CDR3 is CAISSLERSPLHF. CDR3 sequence (DNA): TGTGCCATCAGTAGTCTTGAACGCTCACCCCTCCACTTT. This chain joins TRBV10-3 and TRBJ1-6; D ambiguous. CDR1 ENHRY and CDR2 SYGVKD come from the germline V gene. The CDR3 has 13 amino acids. The V end was cut by 5 bases, the J end by 10 bases, with 12 bases between.

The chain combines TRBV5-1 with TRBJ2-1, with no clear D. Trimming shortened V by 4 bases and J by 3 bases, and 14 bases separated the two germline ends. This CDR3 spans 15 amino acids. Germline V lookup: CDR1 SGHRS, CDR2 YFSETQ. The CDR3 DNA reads TGCGCCAGCAGCCCGGAGCAGGCTGGCTACAATGAGCAGTTCTTC. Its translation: CASSPEQAGYNEQFF.

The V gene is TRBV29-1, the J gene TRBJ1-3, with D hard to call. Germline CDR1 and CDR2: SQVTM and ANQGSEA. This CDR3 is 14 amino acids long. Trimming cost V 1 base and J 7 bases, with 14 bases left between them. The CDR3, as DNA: TGCAGCGTTGAAGGCGTTGACGGCCTGAACACCATATATTTT. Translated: CSVEGVDGLNTIYF.

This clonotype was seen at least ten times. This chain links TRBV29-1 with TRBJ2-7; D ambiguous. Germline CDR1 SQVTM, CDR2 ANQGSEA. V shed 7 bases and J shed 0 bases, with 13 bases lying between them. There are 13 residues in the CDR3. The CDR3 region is CSARPSSSYEQYF. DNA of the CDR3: TGCAGCGCTCGGCCAAGTAGCTCCTACGAGCAGTACTTC.

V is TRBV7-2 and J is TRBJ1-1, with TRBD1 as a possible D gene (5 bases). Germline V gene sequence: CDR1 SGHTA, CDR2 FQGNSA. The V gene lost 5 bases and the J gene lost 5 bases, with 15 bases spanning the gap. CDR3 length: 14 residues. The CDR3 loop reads CASSLTFGGTEAFF. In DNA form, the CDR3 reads TGTGCCAGCAGCCTGACTTTTGGGGGGACTGAAGCTTTCTTT.

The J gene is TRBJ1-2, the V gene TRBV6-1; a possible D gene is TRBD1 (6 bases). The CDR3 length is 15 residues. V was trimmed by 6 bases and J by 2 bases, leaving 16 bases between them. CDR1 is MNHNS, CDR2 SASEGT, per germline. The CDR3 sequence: CASRNSGASNYGYTF. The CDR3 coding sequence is TGTGCCAGCAGAAATTCGGGGGCGTCAAACTATGGCTACACCTTC.

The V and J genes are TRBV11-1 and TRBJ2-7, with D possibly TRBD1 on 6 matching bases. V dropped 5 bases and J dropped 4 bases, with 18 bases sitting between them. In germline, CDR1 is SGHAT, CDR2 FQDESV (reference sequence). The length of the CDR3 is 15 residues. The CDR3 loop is CASSKDTGTNYEQYF. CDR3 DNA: TGTGCCAGCAGCAAAGATACCGGGACAAATTACGAGCAGTACTTC.

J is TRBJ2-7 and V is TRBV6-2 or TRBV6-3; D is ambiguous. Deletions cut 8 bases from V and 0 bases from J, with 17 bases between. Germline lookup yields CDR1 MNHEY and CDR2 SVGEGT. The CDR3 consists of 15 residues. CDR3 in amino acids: CASYRTESFSYEQYF. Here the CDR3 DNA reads TGTGCCAGCTACCGGACGGAATCCTTCTCCTACGAGCAGTACTTC.

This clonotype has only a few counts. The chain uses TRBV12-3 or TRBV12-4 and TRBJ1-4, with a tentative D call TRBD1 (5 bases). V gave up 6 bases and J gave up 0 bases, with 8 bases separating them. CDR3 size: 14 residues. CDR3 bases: TGTGCCAGCAGGGGACCAGCAACTAATGAAAAACTGTTTTTT. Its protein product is CASRGPATNEKLFF.

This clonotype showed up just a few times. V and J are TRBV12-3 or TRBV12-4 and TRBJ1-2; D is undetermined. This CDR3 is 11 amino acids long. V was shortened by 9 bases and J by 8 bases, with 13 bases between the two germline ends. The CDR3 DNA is TGTGCCAGTTCGGGGAAGGCCGGCTACACCTTC. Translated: CASSGKAGYTF.

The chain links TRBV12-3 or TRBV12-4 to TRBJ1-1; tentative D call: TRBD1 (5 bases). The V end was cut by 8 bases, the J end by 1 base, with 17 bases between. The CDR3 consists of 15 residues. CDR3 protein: CASVVRADRNTEAFF. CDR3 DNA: TGTGCCAGCGTTGTAAGGGCAGACAGGAACACTGAAGCTTTCTTT.

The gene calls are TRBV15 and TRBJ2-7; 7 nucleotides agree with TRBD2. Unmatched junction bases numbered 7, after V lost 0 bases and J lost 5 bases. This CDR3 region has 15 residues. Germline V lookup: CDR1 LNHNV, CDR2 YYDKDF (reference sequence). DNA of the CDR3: TGTGCCACCAGCAGAGATGGCGGGAGTCTCGACGAGCAGTACTTC. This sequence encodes CATSRDGGSLDEQYF.

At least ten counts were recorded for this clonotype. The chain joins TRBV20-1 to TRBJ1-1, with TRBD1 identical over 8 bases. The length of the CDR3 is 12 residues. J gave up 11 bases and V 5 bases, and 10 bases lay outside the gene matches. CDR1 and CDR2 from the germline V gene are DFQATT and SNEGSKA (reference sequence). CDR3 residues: CSALGQAEGAFF. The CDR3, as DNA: TGCAGTGCTTTGGGACAGGCGGAAGGGGCTTTCTTT.